Listed below are T cell receptor beta chains from one sample, sequenced in a study of T-cell memory formation after mild COVID-19. TCRdb re-analysed the 5' RACE reads in MiXCR, keeping a single row per CDR3 protein. The table lists roughly 340,000 distinct CDR3 sequences, roughly 15% of them singletons, with 20% to 25% in the top ten. The specimen was PBMCs or a T cell subset sorted from them (not recorded which). These TCRs come from a man between 18 and 29 years old who had mild COVID-19 (a few samples of this study predate the infection). Cell type and time point are not known. Both conserved end residues are part of each CDR3. A D gene is named only where the DNA matches it firmly. The listing skips clone size in some rows; elsewhere it reads once, few, many or a size class.

TRBV9	TRBJ1-5	-	-	CASSVTASYQPQHF	TGTGCCAGCAGCGTAACGGCCTCTTATCAGCCCCAGCATTTT
TRBV5-1	TRBJ2-3	many	TRBD2	CASSLVPAGGTDTQYF	TGCGCCAGCAGCTTGGTTCCAGCGGGGGGGACAGATACGCAGTATTTT
TRBV20-1	TRBJ2-1	many	TRBD2	CSATGGRNEQFF	TGCAGTGCTACGGGGGGGCGCAATGAGCAGTTCTTC
TRBV4-2	TRBJ2-7	-	TRBD1	CASSQPGQGAYEQYF	TGTGCCAGCAGCCAACCGGGACAGGGGGCTTACGAGCAGTACTTC
TRBV6-6	TRBJ2-5	few	-	CASSDPRIETQYF	TGTGCCAGCAGCGACCCCAGGATAGAGACCCAGTACTTC
TRBV4-2	TRBJ1-3	-	TRBD1	CASSGQGDSGNTIYF	TGTGCCAGCTCGGGACAGGGCGACTCTGGAAACACCATATATTTT
TRBV7-9	TRBJ2-7	-	-	CASSPPSNSLSFEQYF	TGTGCCAGCAGCCCCCCCTCGAATTCACTCTCCTTCGAGCAGTACTTC
TRBV5-1	TRBJ2-1	few	-	CASSLVLENNEQFF	TGCGCCAGCAGCTTGGTGTTAGAAAACAATGAGCAGTTCTTC
TRBV20-1	TRBJ1-1	-	-	CSARIVSPTGDAFF	TGCAGTGCTAGAATCGTCTCCCCAACTGGCGATGCTTTCTTT
TRBV29-1	TRBJ1-1	few	TRBD1	CSVMRDSGETEAFF	TGCAGCGTTATGAGGGACAGTGGGGAGACTGAAGCTTTCTTT
TRBV7-9	TRBJ1-1	few	-	CASSTSTGRAFF	TGTGCCAGCAGCACGTCCACAGGGAGAGCTTTCTTT
TRBV4-3	TRBJ2-4	-	-	CASSQDWSAVVWAKNIQYF	TGCGCCAGCAGCCAAGATTGGTCGGCAGTGGTTTGGGCCAAAAACATTCAGTACTTC
TRBV5-1	TRBJ2-7	-	-	CASSWDNYEQYF	TGCGCCAGCAGCTGGGACAACTACGAGCAGTACTTC
TRBV29-1	TRBJ2-1	-	-	CSVVDRSSYNEQFF	TGCAGCGTTGTGGATCGAAGCTCCTACAATGAGCAGTTCTTC
TRBV15	TRBJ1-1	many	-	CATTRDLNTEAFF	TGTGCCACCACGCGTGACTTGAACACTGAAGCTTTCTTT
TRBV12-3/TRBV12-4	TRBJ1-2	many	-	CASSLLAGNGYTF	TGTGCCAGCAGTTTATTGGCAGGGAATGGCTACACCTTC
TRBV6-5	TRBJ1-6	-	-	CASSYSWQGNSPLHF	TGTGCCAGCAGTTACTCTTGGCAGGGGAATTCACCCCTCCACTTT
TRBV7-3	TRBJ2-1	few	-	CASSSQGYEQFF	TGTGCCAGCAGTTCACAGGGCTATGAGCAGTTCTTC
TRBV3-1	TRBJ2-7	many	TRBD1	CASSQERGQAYEQYF	TGTGCCAGCAGCCAAGAAAGGGGACAGGCCTACGAGCAGTACTTC
TRBV5-4	TRBJ2-3	-	-	CASSFVEGTDTQYF	TGTGCCAGCAGCTTCGTAGAGGGTACAGATACGCAGTATTTT
TRBV12-3/TRBV12-4	TRBJ1-2	-	-	CASSLVGFGYTF	TGTGCCAGCAGTTTAGTAGGGTTTGGCTACACCTTC
TRBV7-8	TRBJ2-1	few	TRBD2	CASSLYAGGRYNEQFF	TGTGCCAGCAGCTTATACGCGGGGGGTAGATACAATGAGCAGTTCTTC